These T cell receptor beta chains were read from a single sample in a study of CD8+CD57+ T cells in acquired aplastic anemia. TCRdb fed the reads into MiXCR, producing one record per CDR3 protein. The sample holds approximately 180,000 distinct CDR3 sequences, under 50% seen once. The sample taken for sequencing was sorted CD4+, CD8+, or CD8+CD57+ T cells (not recorded which) from PBMCs. The receptors derive from a human donor with aplastic anemia. Both conserved end residues are part of each CDR3. Fields, in order: clone size, D gene, V gene, J gene, CDR3 protein, CDR3 DNA. The D gene is left open where the match is weak. The size of a clone is reported for some rows only, either as once, few or many, or as a class for expanded clones.

>.|TRBD1|TRBV2|TRBJ1-2
CASTVVIKTGGYGYTF
TGTGCCAGCACCGTGGTAATAAAGACAGGGGGCTATGGCTACACCTTC
>.|TRBD2|TRBV13|TRBJ2-5
CASSSGTSGPGTQYF
TGTGCCAGCAGCTCCGGGACTAGCGGTCCGGGGACCCAGTACTTC
>.|.|TRBV19|TRBJ2-1
CASSNQGWYNEQFF
TGTGCCAGTAGTAACCAGGGTTGGTACAATGAGCAGTTCTTC
>once|.|TRBV20-1|TRBJ2-1
CSATAWLGGGQYNEQFF
TGCAGTGCTACCGCTTGGCTAGGCGGGGGACAATACAATGAGCAGTTCTTC
>once|TRBD1|TRBV5-1|TRBJ1-5
CASSARGTGLHNQPQHF
TGCGCCAGCAGTGCTAGAGGGACAGGCCTCCACAATCAGCCCCAGCATTTT
>few|.|TRBV7-3|TRBJ1-1
CASTYQGGNTEAFF
TGTGCCAGCACCTACCAGGGAGGAAACACTGAAGCTTTCTTT
>many|TRBD2|TRBV4-1|TRBJ2-5
CASSQDITGGQETQYF
TGCGCCAGCAGCCAAGACATCACCGGGGGGCAAGAGACCCAGTACTTC
>.|.|TRBV7-9|TRBJ1-2
CASSSKGGYGYTF
TGTGCCAGCAGCTCAAAAGGGGGATATGGCTACACCTTC
>many|.|TRBV5-1|TRBJ2-1
CASSLAAGLNEQFF
TGCGCCAGCAGCTTGGCCGCGGGCCTCAATGAGCAGTTCTTC
>.|TRBD2|TRBV20-1|TRBJ2-5
CSARVPYQAGGPGETQYF
TGCAGTGCTAGAGTCCCGTATCAAGCGGGGGGCCCGGGGGAGACCCAGTACTTC
>few|TRBD1|TRBV24-1|TRBJ2-7
CATSDGQGNYEQYF
TGTGCCACCAGTGACGGACAGGGCAACTACGAGCAGTACTTC
>.|.|TRBV7-8|TRBJ2-7
CASSLGIEEQYF
TGTGCCAGCAGCTTAGGGATAGAGGAGCAGTACTTC
>.|.|TRBV15|TRBJ2-7
CATSRGLGGDEQYF
TGTGCCACCAGCAGGGGTTTAGGGGGTGACGAGCAGTACTTC
>.|TRBD2|TRBV6-2/TRBV6-3|TRBJ2-7
CASSPRLAGVEQHF
TGTGCCAGCAGCCCCAGGCTAGCGGGGGTCGAGCAGCACTTC
>many|TRBD2|TRBV3-1|TRBJ2-7
CASSPGGLYEQYF
TGTGCCAGCAGCCCGGGGGGTCTGTACGAGCAGTACTTC
>once|.|TRBV14|TRBJ1-2
CASSHSTGSSYGYTF
TGTGCCAGCAGCCACAGTACAGGGTCGTCTTATGGCTACACCTTC
>.|TRBD1|TRBV28|TRBJ1-1
CASRHGDRVAEASF
TGTGCCAGCAGACACGGGGACAGGGTCGCTGAAGCTTCCTTT
>.|.|TRBV29-1|TRBJ2-3
CSYDGGEQYF
TGCAGCTATGACGGGGGTGAGCAGTATTTT
>.|TRBD1|TRBV7-7|TRBJ2-2
CIGDRANTGELFF
TGTATAGGGGACAGGGCGAACACCGGGGAGCTGTTTTTT
>many|.|TRBV19|TRBJ1-1
CASSFLNTEAFF
TGTGCCAGTAGTTTCCTGAACACTGAAGCTTTCTTT
>.|TRBD2|TRBV25-1|TRBJ2-1
CASSEWSSGNNEQFF
TGTGCCAGCAGTGAATGGTCTAGCGGGAACAATGAGCAGTTCTTC
>many|TRBD1|TRBV6-1|TRBJ1-2
CASNRGRGGYTF
TGTGCCAGCAACAGGGGAAGGGGTGGCTACACCTTC
>many|.|TRBV14|TRBJ2-1
CASSQTRGAGEQFF
TGTGCCAGCAGCCAGACTAGGGGAGCGGGTGAGCAGTTCTTC
>few|TRBD1|TRBV24-1|TRBJ2-2
CATSDPGQGASGELFF
TGTGCCACCAGTGACCCAGGACAGGGGGCATCCGGGGAGCTGTTTTTT
>many|.|TRBV12-3/TRBV12-4|TRBJ1-2
CASRGMEGYTF
TGTGCCAGCCGCGGGATGGAGGGCTACACCTTC
>.|.|TRBV11-2|TRBJ1-1
CASSPRDWNTGAFF
TGTGCCAGCAGCCCGCGGGACTGGAACACTGGAGCTTTCTTT
>many|.|TRBV16|TRBJ2-6
CASSQSRAAGANVLTF
TGTGCCAGCAGCCAATCGCGGGCTGCTGGGGCCAACGTCCTGACTTTC
>.|TRBD2|TRBV2|TRBJ2-5
CASSALSGETQYF
TGTGCCAGCAGTGCCCTTAGCGGGGAGACCCAGTACTTC
>many|.|TRBV9|TRBJ2-7
CASSPGPGRSSYEQYF
TGTGCCAGCAGCCCCGGACCGGGACGCAGCTCCTACGAGCAGTACTTC
>many|.|TRBV7-6|TRBJ2-7
CASSLQNYEQYF
TGTGCCAGCAGCTTGCAGAACTACGAGCAGTACTTC
>few|.|TRBV27|TRBJ2-5
CASSLYDSETQYF
TGTGCCAGCAGTTTATACGATTCAGAGACCCAGTACTTC
>.|.|TRBV24-1|TRBJ1-1
CATSDGALGTEAFF
TGTGCCACCAGTGACGGGGCGCTCGGCACTGAAGCTTTCTTT
>.|.|TRBV20-1|TRBJ2-7
CSARRFGHLRPYEQYF
TGCAGTGCTAGACGCTTTGGGCATCTTCGTCCCTACGAGCAGTACTTC
>.|.|TRBV20-1|TRBJ1-2
CSAPKGGTNNYGYTF
TGCAGTGCTCCCAAGGGGGGAACCAATAACTATGGCTACACCTTC
>.|TRBD2|TRBV15|TRBJ2-1
CATSRETGTSGTWFF
TGTGCCACCAGCAGAGAGACCGGGACTAGCGGAACATGGTTCTTC
>many|TRBD2|TRBV29-1|TRBJ2-5
CSVGKGLAGVGETQYF
TGCAGCGTTGGGAAGGGACTAGCGGGAGTAGGGGAGACCCAGTACTTC
>many|.|TRBV3-1|TRBJ1-1
CASSQLSSVAFF
TGTGCCAGCAGCCAACTTAGTAGCGTAGCTTTCTTT
>many|TRBD2|TRBV24-1|TRBJ2-1
CATSGGTSGRGGYNEQFF
TGTGCCACCAGTGGCGGGACTAGCGGGAGGGGCGGATACAATGAGCAGTTCTTC
>many|.|TRBV29-1|TRBJ1-3
CSVEGEISGNTIYF
TGCAGCGTTGAAGGGGAAATCTCTGGAAACACCATATATTTT
>.|TRBD2|TRBV4-2|TRBJ2-3
CASSPGLLAVRTDTQYF
TGTGCCAGCAGCCCCGGTCTTCTAGCGGTCCGCACAGATACGCAGTATTTT
>few|TRBD1|TRBV24-1|TRBJ2-1
CATRIRDSYNEQFF
TGTGCCACCAGGATCCGGGACAGCTACAATGAGCAGTTCTTC
>many|TRBD2|TRBV5-1|TRBJ2-7
CASSSISGYEQYF
TGCGCCAGCAGCTCGATTAGCGGGTACGAGCAGTACTTC
>once|TRBD2|TRBV20-1|TRBJ2-5
CSAPRGSGGAETQYF
TGCAGTGCTCCCCGTGGTAGCGGGGGGGCGGAGACCCAGTACTTC
>.|.|TRBV20-1|TRBJ2-7
CSAIRVYEQYF
TGCAGTGCTATCCGCGTATACGAGCAGTACTTC
>.|.|TRBV19|TRBJ1-2
CAAKDTGYTF
TGTGCCGCGAAAGACACGGGCTACACCTTC
>once|TRBD2|TRBV7-7|TRBJ2-2
CASSRGGLAGLTGELFF
TGTGCCAGCAGCCGAGGGGGACTAGCGGGTCTCACCGGGGAGCTGTTTTTT
>once|TRBD1|TRBV19|TRBJ2-5
CASSPRQGTGQEETQYF
TGTGCCAGTAGCCCTCGACAAGGGACAGGGCAGGAGGAGACCCAGTACTTC
>.|TRBD2|TRBV29-1|TRBJ2-3
CSVRLAGSTDTQYF
TGCAGCGTCCGACTAGCGGGTAGCACAGATACGCAGTATTTT
>.|.|TRBV28|TRBJ2-7
CASSFRNGWSREQYF
TGTGCCAGCAGTTTTAGGAACGGATGGTCTAGGGAGCAGTACTTC
>.|.|TRBV20-1|TRBJ2-3
CSARDLQGPTDTQYF
TGCAGTGCTAGAGACCTACAGGGTCCCACAGATACGCAGTATTTT
>.|.|TRBV20-1|TRBJ1-6
CSAGGRQSNSPLHF
TGCAGTGCTGGTGGGAGGCAGTCGAATTCACCCCTCCACTTT
>.|.|TRBV4-2|TRBJ2-5
CASSQGWANQETQYF
TGTGCCAGCAGCCAAGGTTGGGCTAACCAAGAGACCCAGTACTTC
>.|.|TRBV20-1|TRBJ2-3
CSALDRNRGTDTQYF
TGCAGTGCGCTCGACAGGAATCGAGGCACAGATACGCAGTATTTT
>few|.|TRBV25-1|TRBJ1-1
CASSRPDSQPYVWNTEAFF
TGTGCCAGCAGCCGCCCGGACAGTCAACCTTATGTGTGGAACACTGAAGCTTTCTTT
>many|.|TRBV2|TRBJ1-2
CASNTGGGYTF
TGTGCCAGCAATACGGGCGGAGGCTACACCTTC